The T cell receptor beta chain described here comes from a study of blood T cell repertoires in COVID-19. Assay: immunoSEQ multiplex PCR; the TCRdb copy retains only in-frame clones and omits some. The sample holds about 29,000 clones, 77% seen once. The CDR3 has 15 residues. Trimming cost V 1 base and J 2 bases; bases outside gene matches: 3. Germline loops: CDR1 LNHDA, CDR2 SQIVND (reference sequence). This clone was seen a single time. The receptor was derived from a woman between 65 and 79 years old with active or convalescent COVID-19. The chain links TRBV19 to TRBJ2-3, with 7 bases fitting TRBD1. Specimen: peripheral blood. DNA for the CDR3: TGTGCCAGTAGTATAGGGGACAGAATCACAGATACGCAGTATTTT. Protein product: CASSIGDRITDTQYF.